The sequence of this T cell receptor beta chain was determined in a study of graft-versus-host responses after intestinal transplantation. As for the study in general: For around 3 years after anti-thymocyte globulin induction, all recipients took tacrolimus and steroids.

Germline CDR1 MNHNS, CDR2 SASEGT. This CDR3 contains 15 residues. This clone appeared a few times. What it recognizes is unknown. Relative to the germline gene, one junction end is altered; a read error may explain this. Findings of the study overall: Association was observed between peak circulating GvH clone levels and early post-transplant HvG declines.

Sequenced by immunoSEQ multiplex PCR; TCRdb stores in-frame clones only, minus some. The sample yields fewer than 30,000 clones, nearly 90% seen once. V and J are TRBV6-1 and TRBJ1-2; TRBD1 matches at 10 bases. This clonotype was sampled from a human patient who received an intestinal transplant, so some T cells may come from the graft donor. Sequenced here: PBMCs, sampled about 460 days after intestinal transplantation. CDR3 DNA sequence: TGTGCCAGCAGCCGACAGGGGGCGAGGGCGGGGGACTACGCCTTC. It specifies CASSRQGARAGDYAF.